The sequence of this T cell receptor beta chain was determined in a study of blood T cell repertoires in COVID-19. About the research overall: Acute-phase and convalescent COVID-19 samples originated in the United States, Italy and Spain. T cells, B-cell-depleted T cells, or PBMCs provided the cDNA or gDNA that served as material.

In the source study's methods: Reference gene primer amplification yielded estimated nucleated cell counts. Method: immunoSEQ multiplex PCR; TCRdb's copy keeps in-frame clones and lacks some. The DNA gave D and trimming, while V, J and clone size come from that table. Among approximately 450,000 clones listed, around 88% were seen once. The CDR3 contains 12 residues. V lost 4 bases, J lost 6 bases, and 12 bases lay in between. Germline V lookup: CDR1 SQVTM, CDR2 ANQGSEA. This clonotype was sampled from a woman in her 30s with acute or convalescent COVID-19. What was sequenced was peripheral blood. The rearrangement uses TRBV29-1 and TRBJ1-2; D call uncertain. The CDR3 DNA reads TGCAGCGTTGCAGCCGGGAGAGATGGCTACACCTTC. Translating gives CSVAAGRDGYTF.